A single sample gave rise to the 23 T cell receptor beta chains below, sequenced in a study of blood T cell repertoires in COVID-19. Sequencing was performed with immunoSEQ multiplex PCR; in TCRdb, only in-frame clones are kept and a portion is missing. The sample lists hundreds of thousands of clones; 85% to 90% were seen once. Sequencing was done on a sample of PBMCs or T cells enriched from blood (not recorded which). The origin of the receptors is a woman aged 45-60 years in a cohort exposed to, infected with or recovered from COVID-19 (not recorded which).

The rearrangement joins TRBV7-8 to TRBJ1-3; D perhaps matches TRBD1 (5 bases). Germline loops: CDR1 SGHVS, CDR2 FQNEAQ. V dropped 1 base and J dropped 1 base, with 8 bases sitting between them. CDR3 length: 15 residues. CDR3: CASSLGGASGNTIYF. CDR3 nucleotides: TGTGCCAGCAGCTTAGGGGGCGCTTCTGGAAACACCATATATTTT.

The V and J genes are TRBV7-9 and TRBJ2-4, with D perhaps TRBD1 (5 bases). Germline V gene data show CDR1 as SEHNR and CDR2 as FQNEAQ (reference sequence). The germline V and J ends were trimmed by 5 bases and 0 bases, with 17 bases remaining between them. CDR3 length: 17 amino acids. The CDR3 bases are TGTGCCAGCAGCCCCACGCTCCAGGGTCTAGCCAAAAACATTCAGTACTTC. Encoded protein: CASSPTLQGLAKNIQYF. Filled out from reference TRBV7-9 and TRBJ2-4, the complete variable domain reads DTGVSQNPRHKITKRGQNVTFRCDPISEHNRLYWYRQTLGQGPEFLTYFQNEAQLEKSRLLSDRFSAERPKGSFSTLEIQRTEQGDSAMYLCASSPTLQGLAKNIQYFGAGTRLSVL.

The chain couples TRBV13 to TRBJ1-6; TRBD1 is a possible D gene (6 bases). The CDR3 length is 15 residues. Germline loops: CDR1 PRHDT, CDR2 FYEKMQ (reference sequence). V was shortened by 1 base and J by 9 bases, with 13 bases between the two germline ends. The CDR3 sequence: CASSLERGLGSPLHF. The CDR3 bases are TGTGCCAGCAGCTTAGAGCGGGGGCTTGGTTCACCCCTCCACTTT.

The chain is built from TRBV10-2 and TRBJ1-1; D is unresolved. Germline V CDR1 and CDR2: WSHSY, SAAADI. V lost 2 bases and J 0 bases, leaving 7 bases between the germline ends. The CDR3 has 14 residues. CDR3 region: CASSETAMNTEAFF. The CDR3 bases are TGCGCCAGCAGTGAGACAGCTATGAACACTGAAGCTTTCTTT.

The V and J genes are TRBV19 and TRBJ1-5; weak D call: TRBD1 (5 bases). CDR3 length equals 16 residues. Trimming removed 2 bases at V and 1 base at J, with 12 bases between. Germline values: CDR1 LNHDA, CDR2 SQIVND (reference sequence). The CDR3 DNA reads TGTGCCAGTAGTATAAGGGCAGGGTTCAGCAATCAGCCCCAGCATTTT. Translation: CASSIRAGFSNQPQHF.

The V call is TRBV6-5, the J call TRBJ2-5; D gene ambiguous. CDR1 MNHEY and CDR2 SVGAGI come from the germline V gene. The CDR3 is 11 amino acids. Trimming took 8 bases from V and 0 from J, leaving 4 bases between them. The CDR3 loop reads CASGDQETQYF. Here the CDR3 DNA reads TGTGCCAGCGGAGACCAAGAGACCCAGTACTTC.

This sequence joins TRBV15 and TRBJ1-2, with 9 bases matching TRBD1. Per germline, CDR1 LNHNV and CDR2 YYDKDF (reference sequence). The CDR3 runs 17 residues. Losses at the gene ends were 0 bases for V and 0 bases for J; bases not matched to a gene: 5. CDR3 sequence reads: CATSRDRGQGPNYGYTF. In DNA form, the CDR3 reads TGTGCCACCAGCAGAGATCGCGGACAGGGGCCTAACTATGGCTACACCTTC.

The rearrangement joins TRBV24-1 to TRBJ1-1; D uncertain. This CDR3 spans 13 amino acids. Deletions cut 9 bases from V and 5 bases from J, with 15 bases between. Germline values: CDR1 KGHDR, CDR2 SFDVKD. The chain's CDR3 is CATPRVGGTEAFF. CDR3 DNA: TGTGCCACCCCGAGGGTGGGTGGAACTGAAGCTTTCTTT.

V gene TRBV25-1 combines with J gene TRBJ2-1, with D perhaps matching TRBD2 (7 bases). The germline V gene encodes CDR1 MGHDK and CDR2 SYGVNS. This CDR3 has 16 residues. V gave up 6 bases and J gave up 5 bases, with 20 bases separating them. CDR3 in amino acids: CASRAPVGGRNNEQFF. Written as DNA, the CDR3 is TGTGCCAGCAGGGCCCCAGTGGGGGGGCGTAACAATGAGCAGTTCTTC.

This clone was detected only once. The chain combines TRBV28 with TRBJ1-6; 11 bases map to TRBD1. CDR1 is MDHEN, CDR2 SYDVKM, per germline. The V and J ends lost 3 bases and 8 bases, in that order; junction bases with no gene match: 9. The CDR3 is made up of 17 amino acids. The CDR3 loop reads CASSFAGTGGIDSPLHF. The DNA for the CDR3 is TGTGCCAGCAGTTTTGCCGGGACAGGGGGTATAGATTCACCCCTCCACTTT.

Of note for this clone: As the CDR3 is not closed by the conserved phenylalanine or tryptophan, this likely results from a read error. The limits of the CDR3 on the DNA are not certain, so only TCRdb's listed CDR3 is given. This chain links TRBV4-1 with TRBJ1-2; the table's TRBD1 call for D was not verified on the DNA. The CDR3 is made up of 13 amino acids, end residues included. CDR1 and CDR2 (germline): MGHRA, YSYEKL. CDR3 sequence reads: CASSHYETGESIL.

This rearrangement joins TRBV5-1 to TRBJ1-1, with TRBD1 as a possible D gene (6 bases). The germline V gene has CDR1 SGHRS and CDR2 YFSETQ. The CDR3 is 15 amino acids. Trimming took off 4 bases at V and 2 bases at J, with 15 bases between the two ends. The CDR3 loop reads CASSPSQGVNTEAFF. CDR3 nucleotides: TGCGCCAGCAGCCCGTCACAGGGAGTAAACACTGAAGCTTTCTTT.

A single count supports this clone. This rearrangement joins TRBV6-1 to TRBJ2-5, with TRBD1 as a possible D gene (6 bases). The CDR3 has 13 residues. Trimming cost V 2 bases and J 5 bases, with 9 bases left between them. Germline V gives CDR1 MNHNS, CDR2 SASEGT. CDR3 sequence: CASSETGHETQYF. CDR3 nucleotides: TGTGCCAGCAGTGAAACAGGGCACGAGACCCAGTACTTC.

The V and J genes are TRBV4-1 and TRBJ2-3, with 12 bases matching TRBD1. The CDR3 extends over 17 amino acids. Losses at the gene ends were 5 bases for V and 4 bases for J; bases not matched to a gene: 10. Germline CDR1 MGHRA, CDR2 YSYEKL. The CDR3 here is CASSNRPGTGGADTQYF. In nucleotides, the CDR3 is TGCGCCAGCAGCAACCGACCCGGGACAGGGGGCGCAGATACGCAGTATTTT.

This sequence joins TRBV5-4 and TRBJ1-2, with 9 bases identical to TRBD1. V lost 0 bases to trimming and J lost 7 bases; unmatched junction nucleotides: 10. CDR3 length equals 16 residues. Germline V gene data show CDR1 as SGHNT and CDR2 as YYREEE (reference sequence). The CDR3 DNA sequence: TGTGCCAGCAGCTTGGTAACAGGGACAGGGTCGAGTGGCTACACCTTC. Translating gives CASSLVTGTGSSGYTF.

The chain carries TRBV6-2 or TRBV6-3 and TRBJ2-7, with 9 bases matching TRBD2. CDR3 length: 15 residues. Germline values: CDR1 MNHEY, CDR2 SVGEGT. Unmatched junction bases numbered 4, after V lost 2 bases and J lost 2 bases. This CDR3 is CASSYRPSGAYEQYF. Written as DNA, the CDR3 is TGTGCCAGCAGTTACAGGCCTAGCGGGGCCTACGAGCAGTACTTC.

V gene TRBV18 combines with J gene TRBJ1-1; D is undetermined. The length of the CDR3 is 13 residues. Trimming left V 5 bases short and J 1 base short, with 8 bases between. Germline CDR1 is KGHSH and CDR2 is LQKENI. CDR3 nucleotides: TGTGCCAGCTCATTACATGAGAACACTGAAGCTTTCTTT. This sequence encodes CASSLHENTEAFF.

The chain carries TRBV11-2 and TRBJ1-1; no clear D. Germline-derived CDR1 and CDR2 are SGHAT and FQNNGV. V lost 1 base and J lost 4, with 10 bases in between. CDR3 size: 14 residues. The CDR3 reads CASSLGLGGTEAFF. The DNA for the CDR3 is TGTGCCAGCAGCTTAGGGCTAGGAGGCACTGAAGCTTTCTTT.

The chain carries TRBV5-1 and TRBJ2-7; 10 nucleotides match TRBD1. There are 15 residues in the CDR3. Germline CDR1 SGHRS, CDR2 YFSETQ. Trimming removed 0 bases from V and 6 bases from J; junction bases left unmatched: 6. This chain's CDR3 is CASSLARDRGSEQYF. Here the CDR3 DNA reads TGCGCCAGCAGCTTGGCCCGGGACAGGGGTTCCGAGCAGTACTTC.

V gene TRBV14 combines with J gene TRBJ1-3, with 7 nucleotides matching TRBD1. This CDR3 is built from 16 residues. CDR1 and CDR2 from the germline V gene are SGHDN and FVKESK. V trimming: 1 base; J trimming: 1 base; junction bases outside the gene matches: 4. CDR3 in amino acids: CASSQATGYSGNTIYF. CDR3 nucleotide sequence: TGTGCCAGCAGCCAAGCGACAGGGTATTCTGGAAACACCATATATTTT.

This chain connects TRBV9 to TRBJ1-6; D gene ambiguous. The V and J ends lost 0 bases and 9 bases respectively, with 4 bases between them. The CDR3 contains 12 residues. Germline V CDR1 and CDR2: SGDLS, YYNGEE. The CDR3 sequence: CASSVAGSPLHF. Written as DNA, the CDR3 is TGTGCCAGCAGCGTAGCAGGTTCACCCCTCCACTTT.

The V call is TRBV7-9, the J call TRBJ2-2, with TRBD1 as a possible D gene (5 bases). This CDR3 has 17 residues. The V gene's germline CDR1 is SEHNR and CDR2 FQNEAQ (reference sequence). V dropped 10 bases and J dropped 0 bases, with 21 bases sitting between them. The CDR3 sequence: CAIPGASPLANTGELFF. For the CDR3, the DNA is TGTGCCATCCCTGGGGCCTCGCCCCTCGCGAACACCGGGGAGCTGTTTTTT.

The rearrangement links TRBV3-1 (or the pseudogene TRBV3-2) to TRBJ1-6; the D gene is possibly TRBD1 (5 bases). This CDR3 spans 13 amino acids. Germline V gene data show CDR1 as LGHDT and CDR2 as YNNKEL (reference sequence). The V gene lost 4 bases and the J gene lost 11 bases, with 12 bases spanning the gap. The CDR3 bases are TGTGCCAGCAGCCTATCGGACAATCCACCCCTCCACTTT. This gives the protein CASSLSDNPPLHF.